This T cell receptor (beta chain) was recovered during a study of blood T cell repertoires in COVID-19. Study details: The analysed material was cDNA or gDNA that came from T cells, B-cell-depleted T cells, or PBMCs.

TCRdb keeps only in-frame clones here, not all; method: immunoSEQ multiplex PCR. The table has approximately 26,000 clones, approximately 80% seen once. Germline V lookup: CDR1 MNHNY, CDR2 SVGAGI (reference sequence). The CDR3 covers 15 residues. V was shortened by 0 bases and J by 4 bases, with 12 bases between the two germline ends. The chain combines TRBV6-6 with TRBJ2-5, with D perhaps TRBD1 (5 bases). The clonotype comes from a man older than 75 with active or convalescent COVID-19. The sample consisted of peripheral blood. The DNA for the CDR3 is TGTGCCAGCAGTTACTCCCCACAGGCCGGAGAGACCCAGTACTTC. This encodes CASSYSPQAGETQYF.